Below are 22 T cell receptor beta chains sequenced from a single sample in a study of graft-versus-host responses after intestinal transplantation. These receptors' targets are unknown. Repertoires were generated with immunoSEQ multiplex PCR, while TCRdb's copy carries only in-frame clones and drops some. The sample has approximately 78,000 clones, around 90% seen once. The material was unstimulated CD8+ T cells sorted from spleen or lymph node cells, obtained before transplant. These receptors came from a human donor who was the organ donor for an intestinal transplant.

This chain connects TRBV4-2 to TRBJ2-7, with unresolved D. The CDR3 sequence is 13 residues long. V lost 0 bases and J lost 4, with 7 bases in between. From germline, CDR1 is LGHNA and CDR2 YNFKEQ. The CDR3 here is CASSQDHGYEQYF. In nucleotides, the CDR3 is TGTGCCAGCAGCCAAGATCACGGGTACGAGCAGTACTTC.

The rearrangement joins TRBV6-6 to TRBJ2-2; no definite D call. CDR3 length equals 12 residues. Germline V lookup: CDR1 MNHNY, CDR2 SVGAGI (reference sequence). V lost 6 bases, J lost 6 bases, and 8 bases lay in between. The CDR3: CASRIGPGELFF. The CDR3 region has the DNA TGTGCCAGCAGGATAGGACCCGGGGAGCTGTTTTTT.

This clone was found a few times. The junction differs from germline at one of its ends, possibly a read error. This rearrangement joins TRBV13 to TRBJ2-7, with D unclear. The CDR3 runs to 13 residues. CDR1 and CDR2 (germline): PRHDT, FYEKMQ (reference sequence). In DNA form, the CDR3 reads TGTGCCTGCAGCTTAGGCACGGCATACGAGCAGTACTTC. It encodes CACSLGTAYEQYF.

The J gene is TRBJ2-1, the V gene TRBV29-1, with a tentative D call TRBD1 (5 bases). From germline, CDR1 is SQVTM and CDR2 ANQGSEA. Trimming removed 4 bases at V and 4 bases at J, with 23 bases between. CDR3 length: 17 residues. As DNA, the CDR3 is TGCAGCGTTGTGGGTTACCCGCCAGGGTGGGGATACAATGAGCAGTTCTTC. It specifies CSVVGYPPGWGYNEQFF.

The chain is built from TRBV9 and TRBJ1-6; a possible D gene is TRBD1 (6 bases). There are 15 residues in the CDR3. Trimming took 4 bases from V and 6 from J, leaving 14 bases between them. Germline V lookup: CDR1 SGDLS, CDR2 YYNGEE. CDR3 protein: CASSPRGGRNSPLHF. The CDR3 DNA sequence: TGTGCCAGCAGCCCTAGGGGGGGTCGTAATTCACCCCTCCACTTT.

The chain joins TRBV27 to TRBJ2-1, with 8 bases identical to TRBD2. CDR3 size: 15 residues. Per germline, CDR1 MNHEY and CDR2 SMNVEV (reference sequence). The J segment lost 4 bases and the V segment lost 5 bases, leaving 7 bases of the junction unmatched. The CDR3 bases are TGTGCCAGCAGTAATGGGGCTAGCGGGTACAATGAGCAGTTCTTC. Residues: CASSNGASGYNEQFF.

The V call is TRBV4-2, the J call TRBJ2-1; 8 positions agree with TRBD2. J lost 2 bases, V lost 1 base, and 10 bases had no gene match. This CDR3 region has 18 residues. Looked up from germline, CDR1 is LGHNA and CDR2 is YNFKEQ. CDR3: CASSQVGDGGAAYNEQFF. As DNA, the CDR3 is TGTGCCAGCAGCCAAGTTGGGGACGGGGGGGCCGCCTACAATGAGCAGTTCTTC.

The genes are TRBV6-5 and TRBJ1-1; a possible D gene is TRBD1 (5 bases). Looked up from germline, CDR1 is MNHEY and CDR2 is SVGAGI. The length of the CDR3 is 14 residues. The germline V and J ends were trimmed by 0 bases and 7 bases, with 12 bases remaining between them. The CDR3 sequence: CASSYSPGQHEAFF. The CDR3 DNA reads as TGTGCCAGCAGTTACTCGCCGGGGCAGCATGAAGCTTTCTTT.

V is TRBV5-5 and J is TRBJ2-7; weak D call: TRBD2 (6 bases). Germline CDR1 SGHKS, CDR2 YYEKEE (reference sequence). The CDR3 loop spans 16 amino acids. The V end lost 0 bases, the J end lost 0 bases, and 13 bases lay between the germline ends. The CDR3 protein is CASSLDMGLSSYEQYF. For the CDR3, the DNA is TGTGCCAGCAGCTTGGATATGGGACTTAGCTCCTACGAGCAGTACTTC.

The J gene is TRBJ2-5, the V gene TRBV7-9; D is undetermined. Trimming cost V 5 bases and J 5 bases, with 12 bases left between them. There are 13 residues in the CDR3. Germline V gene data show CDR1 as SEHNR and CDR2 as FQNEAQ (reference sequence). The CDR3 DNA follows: TGTGCCAGCAGCCCAACACGGTCCGAGACCCAGTACTTC. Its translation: CASSPTRSETQYF. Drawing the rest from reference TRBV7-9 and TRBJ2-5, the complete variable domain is DTGVSQNPRHKITKRGQNVTFRCDPISEHNRLYWYRQTLGQGPEFLTYFQNEAQLEKSRLLSDRFSAERPKGSFSTLEIQRTEQGDSAMYLCASSPTRSETQYFGPGTRLLVL.

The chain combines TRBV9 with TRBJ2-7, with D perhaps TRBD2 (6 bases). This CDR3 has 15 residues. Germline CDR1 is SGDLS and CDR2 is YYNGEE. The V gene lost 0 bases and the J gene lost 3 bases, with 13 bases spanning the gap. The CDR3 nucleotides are TGTGCCAGCAGCGTAGAGTTAGGAGGGGACTACGAGCAGTACTTC. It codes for CASSVELGGDYEQYF.

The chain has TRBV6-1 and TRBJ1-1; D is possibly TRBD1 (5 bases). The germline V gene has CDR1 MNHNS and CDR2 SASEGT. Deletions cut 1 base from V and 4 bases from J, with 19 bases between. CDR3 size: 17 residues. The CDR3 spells CASSEGTLGTMTTEAFF. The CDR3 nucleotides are TGTGCCAGCAGTGAAGGTACTCTTGGGACGATGACCACTGAAGCTTTCTTT.

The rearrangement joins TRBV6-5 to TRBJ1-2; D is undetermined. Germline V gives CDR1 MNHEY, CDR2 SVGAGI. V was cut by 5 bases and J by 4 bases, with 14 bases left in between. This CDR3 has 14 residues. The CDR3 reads CASSGRGQSYGYTF. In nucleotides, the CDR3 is TGTGCCAGCAGTGGTAGAGGGCAGTCCTATGGCTACACCTTC.

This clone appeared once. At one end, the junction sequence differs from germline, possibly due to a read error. DNA of the CDR3: TGTGCCAGCACTTACAGGTCCACCGGGGAGCTGTTTTTT. Encoded protein: CASTYRSTGELFF. V usage is TRBV6-6 and J usage is TRBJ2-2; D possibly corresponds to TRBD1 (5 bases). Germline V CDR1 and CDR2: MNHNY, SVGAGI (reference sequence). The CDR3 has 13 residues.

The CDR3 spells CASSQRQGNDGNTEAFF. The CDR3 DNA sequence: TGCGCCAGCAGTCAACGACAGGGGAACGACGGGAACACTGAAGCTTTCTTT. The rearrangement joins TRBV23-1 to TRBJ1-1, with 8 bases that match TRBD1. TRBV23-1 carries the ORF label, with uncertain function. The CDR3 contains 17 residues. J gave up 1 base and V 2 bases, and 9 bases lay outside the gene matches.

The CDR3 loop is CASSLTGPMNTEAFF. CDR3 nucleotide sequence: TGTGCCAGCAGCTTAACAGGGCCCATGAACACTGAAGCTTTCTTT. The V call is TRBV28, the J call TRBJ1-1; weak D call: TRBD1 (6 bases). From germline, CDR1 is MDHEN and CDR2 SYDVKM. The CDR3 covers 15 residues. Deletions cut 6 bases from V and 0 bases from J, with 14 bases between.

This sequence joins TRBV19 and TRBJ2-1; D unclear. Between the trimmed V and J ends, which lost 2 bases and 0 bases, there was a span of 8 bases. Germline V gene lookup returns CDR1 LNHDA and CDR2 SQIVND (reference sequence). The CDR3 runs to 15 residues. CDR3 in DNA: TGTGCCAGTAGTATATTTGGATACTCCTACAATGAGCAGTTCTTC. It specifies CASSIFGYSYNEQFF.

The CDR3 loop reads CASSLEQDYGYTF. The CDR3 nucleotides read TGTGCCAGCAGCTTAGAACAGGACTATGGCTACACCTTC. The V and J genes are TRBV7-6 and TRBJ1-2, with D possibly matching TRBD1 (5 bases). From germline, CDR1 is SGHVS and CDR2 FNYEAQ. CDR3 length: 13 amino acids. Deletions cut 1 base from V and 3 bases from J, with 6 bases between. Full variable domain (missing parts from reference TRBV7-6 and TRBJ1-2): GAGVSQSPRYKVTKRGQDVALRCDPISGHVSLYWYRQALGQGPEFLTYFNYEAQQDKSGLPNDRFSAERPEGSISTLTIQRTEQRDSAMYRCASSLEQDYGYTFGSGTRLTVV.

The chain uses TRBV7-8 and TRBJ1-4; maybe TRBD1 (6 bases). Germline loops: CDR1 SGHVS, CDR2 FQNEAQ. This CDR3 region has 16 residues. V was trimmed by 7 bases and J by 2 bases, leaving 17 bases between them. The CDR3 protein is CASKKRRGATNEKLFF. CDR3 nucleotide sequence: TGTGCCAGCAAGAAGCGCAGGGGAGCGACTAATGAAAAACTGTTTTTT.

The CDR3 DNA reads TGTGCCAGCAGTGAAGTAATACAGGGGGCGAACATTCAGTACTTC. Encoded protein: CASSEVIQGANIQYF. The chain employs TRBV6-1 and TRBJ2-4, with 9 bases aligning to TRBD1. The CDR3 contains 15 residues. Losses at the gene ends were 1 base for V and 7 bases for J; bases not matched to a gene: 5. Germline CDR1 MNHNS, CDR2 SASEGT.

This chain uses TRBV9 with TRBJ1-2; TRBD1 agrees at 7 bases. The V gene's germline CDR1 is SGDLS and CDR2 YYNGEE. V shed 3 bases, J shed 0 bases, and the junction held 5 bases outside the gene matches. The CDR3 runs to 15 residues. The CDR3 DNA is TGTGCCAGCAGCGGCGGGACAGAGACTAACTATGGCTACACCTTC. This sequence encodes CASSGGTETNYGYTF.

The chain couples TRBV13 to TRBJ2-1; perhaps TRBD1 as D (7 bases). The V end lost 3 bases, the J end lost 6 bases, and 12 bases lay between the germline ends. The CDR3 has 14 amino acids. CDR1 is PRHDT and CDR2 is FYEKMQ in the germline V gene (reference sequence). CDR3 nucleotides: TGTGCCAGCAGCTTCCCAGGGGGAGGCAATGAGCAGTTCTTC. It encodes CASSFPGGGNEQFF.